This TCR beta chain was obtained from a study of shared clonotypes between healthy human individuals. Background on the study: Donors consisted of a couple of women and a few men between 18 and 49.

The length of the CDR3 is 14 residues. The germline CDR1 and CDR2 sequences are SGDLS and YYNGEE. Trimming removed 3 bases from V and 2 bases from J; junction bases left unmatched: 3. Worth noting for this clone: Its antigen is undetermined.

Clones were sequenced by immunoSEQ multiplex PCR, and TCRdb holds only the in-frame ones, with some missing. Here the sample spans millions of clones, 80% to 95% being singletons. Findings and limits, study-wide: Some naive CD4 clonotypes, around 4.9%, turned up in common across several donors.

This clonotype originated in a man between 18 and 35 years old in good health. Some clones in this sample may be carry-over from other donors' samples. The sequencing sample was made of naive CD4+ T cells from PBMCs. The subset is: CD45RA+ positively selected. This chain connects TRBV9 to TRBJ2-7; 9 bases are shared with TRBD2. The CDR3 here is CASSGTSVTYEQYF. The CDR3 DNA follows: TGTGCCAGCAGCGGGACTAGCGTAACCTACGAGCAGTACTTC.